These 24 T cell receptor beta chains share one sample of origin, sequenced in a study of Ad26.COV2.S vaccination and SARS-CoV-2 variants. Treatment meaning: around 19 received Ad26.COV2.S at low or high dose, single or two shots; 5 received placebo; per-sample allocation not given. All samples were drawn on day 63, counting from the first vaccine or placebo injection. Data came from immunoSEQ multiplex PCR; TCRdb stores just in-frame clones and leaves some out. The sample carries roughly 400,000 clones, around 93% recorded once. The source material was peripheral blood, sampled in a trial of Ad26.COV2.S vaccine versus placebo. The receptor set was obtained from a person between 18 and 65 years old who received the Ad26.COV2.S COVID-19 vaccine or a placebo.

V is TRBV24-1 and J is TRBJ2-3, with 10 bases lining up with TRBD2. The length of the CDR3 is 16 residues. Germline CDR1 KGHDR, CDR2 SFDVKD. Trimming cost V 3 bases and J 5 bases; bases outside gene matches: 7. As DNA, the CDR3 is TGTGCCACCAGTGATGCTCCGGGACTAGCGAAAGATACGCAGTATTTT. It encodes CATSDAPGLAKDTQYF.

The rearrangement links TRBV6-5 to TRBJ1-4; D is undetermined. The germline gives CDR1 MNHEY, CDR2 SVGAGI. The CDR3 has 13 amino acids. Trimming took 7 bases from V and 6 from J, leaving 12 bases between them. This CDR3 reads CASKLWNDEKLFF. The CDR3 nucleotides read TGTGCCAGCAAACTCTGGAACGATGAAAAACTGTTTTTT.

The CDR3 spells CASSSGSNTEAFF. CDR3 nucleotides: TGCGCCAGCAGCTCCGGGTCCAACACTGAAGCTTTCTTT. This chain joins TRBV5-1 and TRBJ1-1, with unresolved D. The CDR3 has 13 residues. Trimming stripped 3 bases from V and 2 bases from J, with 8 bases between. The germline V gene has CDR1 SGHRS and CDR2 YFSETQ.

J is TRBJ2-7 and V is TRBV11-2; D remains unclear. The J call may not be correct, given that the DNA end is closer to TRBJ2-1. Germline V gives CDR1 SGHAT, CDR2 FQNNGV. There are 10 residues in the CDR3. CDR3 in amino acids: CASSLGRQFF. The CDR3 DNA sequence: TGTGCCAGCAGCTTAGGACGACAGTTCTTC.

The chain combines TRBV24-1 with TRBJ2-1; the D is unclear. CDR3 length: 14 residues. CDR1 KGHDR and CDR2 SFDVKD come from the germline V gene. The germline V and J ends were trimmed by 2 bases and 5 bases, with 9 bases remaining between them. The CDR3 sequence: CATSDSWPNNEQFF. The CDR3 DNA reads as TGTGCCACCAGTGATTCTTGGCCAAACAATGAGCAGTTCTTC.

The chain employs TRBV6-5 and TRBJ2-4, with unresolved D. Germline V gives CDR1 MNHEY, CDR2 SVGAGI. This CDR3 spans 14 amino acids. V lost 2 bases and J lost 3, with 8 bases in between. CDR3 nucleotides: TGTGCCAGCAGTTACGTGGGGAACAAAAACATTCAGTACTTC. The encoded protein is CASSYVGNKNIQYF.

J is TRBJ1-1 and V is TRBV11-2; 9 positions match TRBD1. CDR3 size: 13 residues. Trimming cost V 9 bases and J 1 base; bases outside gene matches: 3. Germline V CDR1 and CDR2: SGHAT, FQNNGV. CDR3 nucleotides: TGTGCCAGAAAGGGACAGGGGAACACTGAAGCTTTCTTT. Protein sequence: CARKGQGNTEAFF.

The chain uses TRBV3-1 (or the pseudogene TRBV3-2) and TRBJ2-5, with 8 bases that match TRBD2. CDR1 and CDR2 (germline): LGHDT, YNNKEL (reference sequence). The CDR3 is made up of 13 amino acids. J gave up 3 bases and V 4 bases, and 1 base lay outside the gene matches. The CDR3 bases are TGTGCCAGCAGCCCGGGACTAGAAGAGACCCAGTACTTC. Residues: CASSPGLEETQYF.

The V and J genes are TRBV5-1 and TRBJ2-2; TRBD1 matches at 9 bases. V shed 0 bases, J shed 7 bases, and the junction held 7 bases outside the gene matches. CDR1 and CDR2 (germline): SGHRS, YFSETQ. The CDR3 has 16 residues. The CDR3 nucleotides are TGCGCCAGCAGCTTGGCCGATTGGACAGGGGTCGGGGAGCTGTTTTTT. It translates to CASSLADWTGVGELFF.

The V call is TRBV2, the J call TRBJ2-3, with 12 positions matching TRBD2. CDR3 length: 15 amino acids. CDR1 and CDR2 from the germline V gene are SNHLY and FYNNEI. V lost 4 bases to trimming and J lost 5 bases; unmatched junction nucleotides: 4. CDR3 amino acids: CASSASGGAGDTQYF. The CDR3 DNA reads TGTGCCAGCAGTGCTAGCGGGGGGGCCGGAGATACGCAGTATTTT.

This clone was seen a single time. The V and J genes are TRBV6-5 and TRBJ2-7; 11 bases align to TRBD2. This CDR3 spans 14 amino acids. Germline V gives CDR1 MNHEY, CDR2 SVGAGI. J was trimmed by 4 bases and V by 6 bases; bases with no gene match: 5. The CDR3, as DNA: TGTGCCAGCAGCTTTGGACTAGCGGGTTACGAGCAGTACTTC. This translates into CASSFGLAGYEQYF.

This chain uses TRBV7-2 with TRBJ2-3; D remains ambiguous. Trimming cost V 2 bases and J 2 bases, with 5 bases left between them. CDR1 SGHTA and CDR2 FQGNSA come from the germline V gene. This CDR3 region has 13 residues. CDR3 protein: CASSLYTTDTQYF. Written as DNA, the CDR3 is TGTGCCAGCAGCTTATACACCACAGATACGCAGTATTTT.

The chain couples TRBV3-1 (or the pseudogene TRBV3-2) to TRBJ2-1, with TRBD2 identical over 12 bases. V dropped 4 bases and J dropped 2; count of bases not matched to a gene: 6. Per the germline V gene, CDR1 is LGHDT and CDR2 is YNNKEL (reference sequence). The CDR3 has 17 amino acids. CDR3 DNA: TGTGCCAGCAGCCCCGGACTAGCGGGGTTAACCTACAATGAGCAGTTCTTC. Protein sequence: CASSPGLAGLTYNEQFF.

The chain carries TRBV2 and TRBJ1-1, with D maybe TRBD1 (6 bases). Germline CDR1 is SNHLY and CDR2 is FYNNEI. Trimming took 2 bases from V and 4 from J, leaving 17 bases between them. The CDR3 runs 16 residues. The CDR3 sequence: CASSEPRQDGGTEAFF. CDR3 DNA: TGTGCCAGCAGTGAACCCCGACAGGACGGGGGCACTGAAGCTTTCTTT.

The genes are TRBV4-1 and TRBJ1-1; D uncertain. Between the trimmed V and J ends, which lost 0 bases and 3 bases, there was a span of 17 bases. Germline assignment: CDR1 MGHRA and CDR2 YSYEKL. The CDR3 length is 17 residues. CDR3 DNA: TGCGCCAGCAGCCAAGACACAGTAGAGGCCGCCTACACTGAAGCTTTCTTT. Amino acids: CASSQDTVEAAYTEAFF.

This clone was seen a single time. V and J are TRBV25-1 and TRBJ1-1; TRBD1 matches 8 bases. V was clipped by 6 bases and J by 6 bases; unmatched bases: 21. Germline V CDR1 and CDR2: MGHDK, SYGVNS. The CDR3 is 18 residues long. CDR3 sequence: CASSGRVGTGVVTAEAFF. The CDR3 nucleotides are TGTGCCAGCAGCGGCCGGGTCGGGACAGGTGTCGTTACCGCTGAAGCTTTCTTT.

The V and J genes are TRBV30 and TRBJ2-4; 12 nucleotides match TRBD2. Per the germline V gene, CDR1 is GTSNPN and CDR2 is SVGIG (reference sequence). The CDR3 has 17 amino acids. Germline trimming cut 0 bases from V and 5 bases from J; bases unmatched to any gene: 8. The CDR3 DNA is TGTGCCTGGAGTGTAGGCCTAGCGGGGGGGCCTCAAAACATTCAGTACTTC. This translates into CAWSVGLAGGPQNIQYF. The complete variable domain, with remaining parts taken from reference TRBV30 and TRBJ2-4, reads SQTIHQWPATLVQPVGSPLSLECTVEGTSNPNLYWYRQAAGRGLQLLFYSVGIGQISSEVPQNLSASRPQDRQFILSSKKLLLSDSGFYLCAWSVGLAGGPQNIQYFGAGTRLSVL.

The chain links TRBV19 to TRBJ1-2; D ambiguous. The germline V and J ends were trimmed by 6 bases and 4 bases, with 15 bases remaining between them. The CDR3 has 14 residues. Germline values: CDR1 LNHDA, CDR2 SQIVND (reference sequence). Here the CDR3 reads CASSPGEDLYGYTF. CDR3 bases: TGTGCCAGTAGCCCCGGCGAGGACCTCTATGGCTACACCTTC.

The CDR3 nucleotides read TGTGCCATCAGTGGATCGGGAGATCAGCCCCAGCATTTT. Residues: CAISGSGDQPQHF. The chain links TRBV10-3 to TRBJ1-5, with D hard to call. V gave up 4 bases and J gave up 5 bases, with 9 bases separating them. The CDR3 is 13 residues long. CDR1 ENHRY and CDR2 SYGVKD come from the germline V gene.

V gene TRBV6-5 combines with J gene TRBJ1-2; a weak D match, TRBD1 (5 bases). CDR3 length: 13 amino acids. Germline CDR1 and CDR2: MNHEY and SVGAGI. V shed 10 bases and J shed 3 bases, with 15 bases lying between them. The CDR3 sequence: CAIGSGGDYGYTF. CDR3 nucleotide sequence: TGTGCCATTGGGTCCGGGGGGGACTATGGCTACACCTTC.

CDR3 DNA sequence: TGCAGCGCCAACCATGAGGGGCAGAGCTACGAGCAGTACTTC. It codes for CSANHEGQSYEQYF. V usage is TRBV29-1 and J usage is TRBJ2-7, with D perhaps TRBD1 or TRBD2 (5 bases each). The CDR3 has 14 amino acids. CDR1 and CDR2 (germline): SQVTM, ANQGSEA. V shed 7 bases and J shed 3 bases, with 19 bases lying between them.

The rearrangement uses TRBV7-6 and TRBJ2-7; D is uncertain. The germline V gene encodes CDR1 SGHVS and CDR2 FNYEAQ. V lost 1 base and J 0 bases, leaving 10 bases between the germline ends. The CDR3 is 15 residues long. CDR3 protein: CASSLEAKSSYEQYF. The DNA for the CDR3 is TGTGCCAGCAGCTTAGAGGCAAAAAGCTCCTACGAGCAGTACTTC.

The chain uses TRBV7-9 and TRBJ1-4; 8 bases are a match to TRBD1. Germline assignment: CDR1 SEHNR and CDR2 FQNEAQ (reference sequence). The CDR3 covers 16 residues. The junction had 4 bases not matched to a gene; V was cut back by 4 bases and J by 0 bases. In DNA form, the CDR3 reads TGTGCCAGCAGCTCCAGGGGGCCTGCAACTAATGAAAAACTGTTTTTT. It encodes CASSSRGPATNEKLFF. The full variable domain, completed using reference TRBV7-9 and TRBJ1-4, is DTGVSQNPRHKITKRGQNVTFRCDPISEHNRLYWYRQTLGQGPEFLTYFQNEAQLEKSRLLSDRFSAERPKGSFSTLEIQRTEQGDSAMYLCASSSRGPATNEKLFFGSGTQLSVL.

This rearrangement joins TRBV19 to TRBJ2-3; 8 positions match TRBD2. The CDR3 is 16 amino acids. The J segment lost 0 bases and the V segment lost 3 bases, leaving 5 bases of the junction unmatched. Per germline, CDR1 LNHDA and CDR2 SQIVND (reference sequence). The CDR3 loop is CASSIGLAASTDTQYF. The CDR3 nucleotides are TGTGCCAGTAGTATCGGACTAGCAGCTAGCACAGATACGCAGTATTTT.